This T cell receptor (beta chain) originates from a study of shared clonotypes between healthy human individuals. TCRdb's table, derived via immunoSEQ multiplex PCR, lists solely in-frame clones and lacks some. The data show about 980,000 clones, less than 85% seen once. Findings and limits, study-wide: Sharing across a handful of donors was seen in 4% to 6.5% of naive CD4 clonotypes. Clonotype sharing among donors, it was expected, would be affected by sequencing depth.

The CDR3 length is 15 residues. The germline V gene encodes CDR1 KGHSH and CDR2 LQKENI. Trimming took off 6 bases at V and 5 bases at J, with 17 bases between the two ends. As regards this clone: The antigen is undetermined.

The chain couples TRBV18 to TRBJ1-5; tentatively, D is TRBD1 (5 bases). The TCR originated in a man younger than 35 in good health. The specimen was memory CD4+ T cells sorted from blood. The subset here: CD45RA-negative fraction. The CDR3 bases are TGTGCCAGCTCGCGGAACAAGGGACCCGATCAGCCCCAGCATTTT. Residues: CASSRNKGPDQPQHF.